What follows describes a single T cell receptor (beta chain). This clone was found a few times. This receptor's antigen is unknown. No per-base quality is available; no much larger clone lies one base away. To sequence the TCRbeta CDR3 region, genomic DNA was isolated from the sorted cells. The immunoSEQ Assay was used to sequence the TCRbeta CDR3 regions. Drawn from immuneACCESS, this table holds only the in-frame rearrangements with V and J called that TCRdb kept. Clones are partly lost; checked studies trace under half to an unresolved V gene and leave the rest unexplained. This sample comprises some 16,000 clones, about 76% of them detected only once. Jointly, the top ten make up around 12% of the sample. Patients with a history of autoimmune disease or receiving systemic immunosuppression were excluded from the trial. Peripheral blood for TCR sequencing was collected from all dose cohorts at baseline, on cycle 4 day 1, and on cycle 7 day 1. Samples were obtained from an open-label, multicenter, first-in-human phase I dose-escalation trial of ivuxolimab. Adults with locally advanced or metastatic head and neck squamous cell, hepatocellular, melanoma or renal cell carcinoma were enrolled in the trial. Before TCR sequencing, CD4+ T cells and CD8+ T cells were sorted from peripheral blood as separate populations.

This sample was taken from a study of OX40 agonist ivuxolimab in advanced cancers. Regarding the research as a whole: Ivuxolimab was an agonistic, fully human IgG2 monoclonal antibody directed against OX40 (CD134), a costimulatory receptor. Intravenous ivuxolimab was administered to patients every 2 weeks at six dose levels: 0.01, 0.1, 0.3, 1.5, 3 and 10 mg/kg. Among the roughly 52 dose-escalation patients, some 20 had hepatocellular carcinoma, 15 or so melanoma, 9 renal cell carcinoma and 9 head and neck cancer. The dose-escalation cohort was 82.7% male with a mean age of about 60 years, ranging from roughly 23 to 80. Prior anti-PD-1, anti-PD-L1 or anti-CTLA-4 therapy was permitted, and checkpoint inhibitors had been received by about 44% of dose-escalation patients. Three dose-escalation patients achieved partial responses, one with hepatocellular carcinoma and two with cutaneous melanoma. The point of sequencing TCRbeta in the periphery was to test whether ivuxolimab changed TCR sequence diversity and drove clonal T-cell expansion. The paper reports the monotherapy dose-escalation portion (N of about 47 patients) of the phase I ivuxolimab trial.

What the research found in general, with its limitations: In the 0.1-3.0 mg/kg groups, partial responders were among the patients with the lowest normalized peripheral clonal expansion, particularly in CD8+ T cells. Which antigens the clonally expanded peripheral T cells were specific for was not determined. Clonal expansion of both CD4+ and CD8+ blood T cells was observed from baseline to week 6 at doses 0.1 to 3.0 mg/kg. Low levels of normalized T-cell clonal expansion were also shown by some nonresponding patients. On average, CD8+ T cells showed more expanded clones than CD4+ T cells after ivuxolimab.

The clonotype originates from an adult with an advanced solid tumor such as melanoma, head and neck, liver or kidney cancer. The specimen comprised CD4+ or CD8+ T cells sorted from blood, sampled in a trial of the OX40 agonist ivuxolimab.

Read as DNA, the sequence is TGTGCCAGCAGCCTGGGACAAGTGGGCGGCTACACCTTC. Its translation is CASSLGQVGGYTF. Recombination linked TRBV6-5 to TRBJ1-2; perhaps TRBD1 is the D gene, with 6 bases matching. V lost 6 bases and J lost 8 bases; the stretch between them is 16 bases long. Counted from cysteine to phenylalanine, this CDR3 has 13 amino acids. The entry retains the CDR3 DNA only, 39 bases that are in frame from base 1. CDR1 and CDR2 are drawn from the germline V gene: MNHEY, SVGAGI.